A single sample is the source of the 22 T cell receptor beta chains below, sequenced in a study of OX40 agonist ivuxolimab in advanced cancers. Generated by immunoSEQ multiplex PCR, the TCRdb table keeps only in-frame clones and is missing some. The top ten hold 6.2% of the sample, which has tens of thousands of clones, 93% seen once. The sample in question was CD4+ or CD8+ T cells sorted from blood, obtained in a trial of the OX40 agonist ivuxolimab. All receptors come from an adult with an advanced solid tumor such as melanoma, head and neck, liver or kidney cancer.

The chain couples TRBV10-3 to TRBJ2-7, with D unclear. CDR1 is ENHRY, CDR2 SYGVKD, per germline. The CDR3 totals 12 residues. V shed 0 bases and J shed 5 bases, with 5 bases lying between them. The CDR3 protein is CAISESGDEQYF. The CDR3 bases are TGTGCCATCAGTGAGTCGGGCGACGAGCAGTACTTC.

In DNA form, the CDR3 reads TGTGCCAGCAGTTTTTTGGGAGACTACGAGCAGTACTTC. Translating it yields CASSFLGDYEQYF. V is TRBV27 and J is TRBJ2-7, with D tentatively TRBD2 (5 bases). CDR1 MNHEY and CDR2 SMNVEV come from the germline V gene (reference sequence). V was shortened by 3 bases and J by 3 bases, with 9 bases between the two germline ends. The CDR3 sequence is 13 residues long.

The chain links TRBV9 to TRBJ1-1; D gene unclear. This CDR3 has 14 amino acids. With 2 bases removed from V and 0 bases from J, the gap between germline ends came to 8 bases. Germline V gene data show CDR1 as SGDLS and CDR2 as YYNGEE. The CDR3 loop reads CASSVGLMNTEAFF. The CDR3 DNA reads as TGTGCCAGCAGCGTTGGACTTATGAACACTGAAGCTTTCTTT.

The chain links TRBV29-1 to TRBJ1-1; a possible D gene is TRBD1 (5 bases). The CDR3 length is 12 residues. With 8 bases removed from V and 0 bases from J, the gap between germline ends came to 10 bases. Germline CDR1 SQVTM, CDR2 ANQGSEA. The CDR3: CSSGHMNTEAFF. The CDR3 DNA reads as TGCAGCTCTGGACATATGAACACTGAAGCTTTCTTT.

The chain carries TRBV6-6 and TRBJ2-1, with a weak D call TRBD1 (6 bases). CDR3 size: 15 residues. V was pared by 5 bases and J by 5 bases, with 16 bases between. Looked up from germline, CDR1 is MNHNY and CDR2 is SVGAGI (reference sequence). The CDR3 DNA follows: TGTGCCAGCAGTAACCCGGGACAACCGCACAATGAGCAGTTCTTC. This encodes CASSNPGQPHNEQFF.

The genes are TRBV6-4 and TRBJ2-1; 8 bases are shared with TRBD2. The junction had 11 bases not matched to a gene; V was cut back by 5 bases and J by 8 bases. This CDR3 spans 15 amino acids. From germline, CDR1 is MRHNA and CDR2 SNTAGT. CDR3 DNA: TGTGCCAGCAGTCCTACCCGGGGGGGCCTTGATGAGCAGTTCTTC. Translated: CASSPTRGGLDEQFF.

V gene TRBV28 combines with J gene TRBJ1-4; D is perhaps TRBD1 (5 bases). Germline V CDR1 and CDR2: MDHEN, SYDVKM. The CDR3 is 14 amino acids. The V end lost 6 bases, the J end lost 8 bases, and 16 bases lay between the germline ends. CDR3 sequence: CASRPGPEGEKLFF. CDR3 nucleotides: TGTGCCAGCAGGCCGGGCCCGGAGGGGGAAAAACTGTTTTTT.

This sequence joins TRBV27 and TRBJ2-7; D gene ambiguous. V was clipped by 1 base and J by 4 bases, with 8 bases between them. Germline V gene sequence: CDR1 MNHEY, CDR2 SMNVEV (reference sequence). There are 13 residues in the CDR3. CDR3 coding DNA: TGTGCCAGCAGTTTATACCCCCGTTACGAGCAGTACTTC. This sequence encodes CASSLYPRYEQYF.

The rearrangement uses TRBV4-1 and TRBJ2-7; 10 bases agree with TRBD2. Germline CDR1 MGHRA, CDR2 YSYEKL. The CDR3 length is 18 residues. The junction had 13 bases not matched to a gene; V was cut back by 2 bases and J by 3 bases. CDR3 region: CASSQRGTERGGIYEQYF. The CDR3 bases are TGCGCCAGCAGCCAAAGAGGGACCGAGCGGGGGGGGATCTACGAGCAGTACTTC.

J is TRBJ2-7 and V is TRBV25-1, with TRBD1 matching 8 bases. The CDR3 has 14 residues. The ends lost 7 bases at V and 1 base at J; junction bases unmatched: 6. Looked up from germline, CDR1 is MGHDK and CDR2 is SYGVNS. The CDR3 DNA sequence: TGTGCCAGCATGGACAGGGCCCCTTCCTACGAGCAGTACTTC. This encodes CASMDRAPSYEQYF.

The chain recombines TRBV7-3 with TRBJ2-5; D might be TRBD1 (7 bases). This CDR3 has 16 residues. Trimming shortened V by 5 bases and J by 2 bases, and 18 bases separated the two germline ends. Germline values: CDR1 SGHTA, CDR2 FQGTGA. The CDR3, as DNA: TGTGCCAGCAGCCCCGGAGGGGGCGGGCCGCAAGAGACCCAGTACTTC. Translation gives CASSPGGGGPQETQYF.

The chain carries TRBV18 and TRBJ2-3; 7 positions agree with TRBD1. The germline V gene has CDR1 KGHSH and CDR2 LQKENI. The CDR3 runs 15 residues. Trimming took 5 bases from V and 0 from J; bases not matched to a gene: 5. The DNA for the CDR3 is TGTGCCAGCTCAACTCGGGACAGCAGCACAGATACGCAGTATTTT. This codes for CASSTRDSSTDTQYF.

J is TRBJ2-1 and V is TRBV27; 8 positions match TRBD1. Germline V gene sequence: CDR1 MNHEY, CDR2 SMNVEV (reference sequence). This CDR3 has 17 amino acids. The V and J ends lost 5 bases and 5 bases, in that order; junction bases with no gene match: 14. The CDR3 DNA reads TGTGCCAGCAGTATAACACCTCAGGGGGCAGTCCACAATGAGCAGTTCTTC. This gives the protein CASSITPQGAVHNEQFF.

The CDR3, as DNA: TGTGCCAGCAGGTCTAGCACAGATACGCAGTATTTT. Translation: CASRSSTDTQYF. This rearrangement joins TRBV13 to TRBJ2-3; D is unclear. With 6 bases removed from V and 0 bases from J, the gap between germline ends came to 4 bases. The CDR3 runs 12 residues. The germline V gene has CDR1 PRHDT and CDR2 FYEKMQ (reference sequence).

The rearrangement links TRBV2 to TRBJ1-6; perhaps TRBD1 as D (5 bases). The CDR3 covers 17 residues. V was pared by 3 bases and J by 0 bases, with 12 bases between. In germline, CDR1 is SNHLY, CDR2 FYNNEI. CDR3 loop: CASSEGVDFSYNSPLHF. In DNA, the CDR3 is TGTGCCAGCAGTGAGGGGGTTGACTTCTCCTATAATTCACCCCTCCACTTT.

The CDR3: CASSGRQGNTGELFF. In DNA form, the CDR3 reads TGCGCCAGCAGCGGGCGACAGGGGAACACCGGGGAGCTGTTTTTT. The V and J genes are TRBV4-1 and TRBJ2-2, with 7 bases aligning to TRBD1. The length of the CDR3 is 15 residues. J lost 1 base, V lost 5 bases, and 4 bases had no gene match. Germline V gene data show CDR1 as MGHRA and CDR2 as YSYEKL.

The chain uses TRBV9 and TRBJ1-2; TRBD1 might be the D (6 bases). Germline V CDR1 and CDR2: SGDLS, YYNGEE. The CDR3 has 14 residues. Trimming took off 3 bases at V and 5 bases at J, with 14 bases between the two ends. The CDR3 sequence is CASSARGMGYGYTF. The CDR3 region has the DNA TGTGCCAGCAGCGCCAGGGGAATGGGGTATGGCTACACCTTC.

V usage is TRBV25-1 and J usage is TRBJ2-1; no clear D. Germline CDR1 and CDR2: MGHDK and SYGVNS. V lost 1 base and J 5 bases, leaving 9 bases between the germline ends. The CDR3 is 14 amino acids. The CDR3 is CASSELGPHNEQFF. The CDR3 coding sequence is TGTGCCAGCAGTGAATTGGGCCCACACAATGAGCAGTTCTTC.

This clone occurred once. The chain links TRBV5-1 to TRBJ2-3; D might be TRBD2 (6 bases). V shed 0 bases and J shed 3 bases, with 11 bases lying between them. The germline V gene encodes CDR1 SGHRS and CDR2 YFSETQ. CDR3 length: 15 residues. The CDR3 DNA reads TGCGCCAGCAGCTTGGCGGGAGATTGGACAGATACGCAGTATTTT. It encodes CASSLAGDWTDTQYF.

The CDR3 protein is CAWRVHNQNTEAFF. CDR3 nucleotides: TGTGCCTGGCGGGTACACAACCAGAACACTGAAGCTTTCTTT. This chain uses TRBV30 with TRBJ1-1; D not resolved. V shed 5 bases and J shed 1 base, with 14 bases lying between them. This CDR3 is built from 14 residues. Looked up from germline, CDR1 is GTSNPN and CDR2 is SVGIG (reference sequence).

This chain links TRBV5-1 with TRBJ2-7; D perhaps matches TRBD2 (5 bases). In germline, CDR1 is SGHRS, CDR2 YFSETQ. V was shortened by 0 bases and J by 4 bases, with 11 bases between the two germline ends. This CDR3 is 14 amino acids long. CDR3 nucleotides: TGCGCCAGCAGCTTGGTGGCGGAGGCATACGAGCAGTACTTC. It codes for CASSLVAEAYEQYF.

This clone was observed once. The chain couples TRBV19 to TRBJ1-2; unclear D gene. The CDR3 consists of 13 residues. Trimming cost V 4 bases and J 4 bases, with 10 bases left between them. CDR1 is LNHDA, CDR2 SQIVND, per germline (reference sequence). CDR3 bases: TGTGCCAGTAGTAGTGAGCGGGGCTATGGCTACACCTTC. This sequence encodes CASSSERGYGYTF.